Presented here are 32 T cell receptor beta chains from one specimen sequenced in a study of neurological immune-mediated disorders. Via MiXCR, TCRdb re-called the 5' RACE reads, giving one row per CDR3 protein. The sample has tens of thousands of distinct CDR3 sequences; less than 15% are singletons. Time point given: technical triplicate 1. Sequencing used CD4+ T cells from blood. These receptors all come from a female donor with HTLV-1-associated myelopathy (HAM/TSP).

J is TRBJ2-7 and V is TRBV7-3; D is perhaps TRBD1 (5 bases). The CDR3 totals 13 residues. Germline V gene data show CDR1 as SGHTA and CDR2 as FQGTGA. Trimming took 4 bases from V and 6 from J, leaving 13 bases between them. The CDR3 nucleotides read TGTGCCAGCAGCTCGACCGGAAGGGGCGAGCAGTACTTC. Amino acid sequence: CASSSTGRGEQYF.

This clonotype was detected many times. The chain's CDR3 is CSASDPVGGEQYF. The DNA for the CDR3 is TGCAGTGCTAGTGATCCAGTGGGCGGCGAGCAGTACTTC. The chain is built from TRBV20-1 and TRBJ2-7; D is ambiguous. This CDR3 comprises 13 residues. The germline V gene has CDR1 DFQATT and CDR2 SNEGSKA (reference sequence). Trimming cost V 3 bases and J 6 bases, with 15 bases left between them.

This clonotype was found many times. V and J are TRBV5-1 and TRBJ2-3, with D possibly being TRBD2 (6 bases). The germline CDR1 and CDR2 sequences are SGHRS and YFSETQ. This CDR3 comprises 15 residues. V was trimmed by 2 bases and J by 1 base, leaving 11 bases between them. CDR3 bases: TGCGCCAGCAGCTTAGCTAGCGCACGCACAGATACGCAGTATTTT. Protein sequence: CASSLASARTDTQYF.

This clonotype was recorded once. An end of the junction differs from the germline gene, which may be a read error. The rearrangement links TRBV20-1 to TRBJ2-7, with 8 nucleotides matching TRBD2. This CDR3 is built from 12 residues. The germline CDR1 and CDR2 sequences are DFQATT and SNEGSKA (reference sequence). This CDR3 reads CSDRERGYKQYF. Written as DNA, the CDR3 is TGCAGTGATAGAGAGCGGGGGTACAAGCAGTACTTC.

This clonotype was detected ten times or more. This sequence joins TRBV5-1 and TRBJ2-7, with TRBD1 identical over 11 bases. The CDR3 contains 14 residues. Germline CDR1 reads SGHRS; CDR2 reads YFSETQ. V lost 1 base to trimming and J lost 6 bases; unmatched junction nucleotides: 3. The CDR3, as DNA: TGCGCCAGCAGCTTGTTCGGGACAGGGGGCGAGCAGTACTTC. It is translated as CASSLFGTGGEQYF.

This clonotype appeared a single time. The rearrangement links TRBV24-1 to TRBJ2-2; D might be TRBD2 (7 bases). The CDR3 consists of 12 residues. Trimming left V 10 bases short and J 4 bases short, with 9 bases between. Per germline, CDR1 KGHDR and CDR2 SFDVKD. The CDR3 nucleotides read TGTGCCACGGGAGGGGGCACCGGGGAGCTGTTTTTT. The encoded protein is CATGGGTGELFF.

This clonotype was picked up many times. A junction boundary mismatches the germline segment, possibly from a read error. The CDR3 DNA reads as TGTGCTAGCAGCGCCGGGGACCAAGAGACCCAGTACTTC. Protein: CASSAGDQETQYF. The chain joins TRBV7-7 to TRBJ2-5; maybe TRBD2 (5 bases). The CDR3 consists of 13 residues. CDR1 and CDR2 from the germline V gene are SSHAT and FNYEAQ (reference sequence).

This clonotype was counted at least ten times. Mismatch with germline at one junction end may stem from a read error. This chain connects TRBV20-1 to TRBJ2-5, with 7 bases lining up with TRBD2. CDR1 and CDR2 (germline): DFQATT, SNEGSKA (reference sequence). This CDR3 has 14 amino acids. CDR3 DNA: TGCAGTGCGAGAGGAGGCGGGGGCCAAGAGACCCAGTACTTC. Its protein is CSARGGGGQETQYF.

This clonotype was seen many times. The CDR3 sequence is CAIRYGGNSYEQYF. In DNA form, the CDR3 reads TGTGCCATCCGGTATGGGGGGAATTCCTACGAGCAGTACTTC. The rearrangement joins TRBV10-3 to TRBJ2-7, with TRBD2 as a possible D gene (6 bases). The CDR3 sequence is 14 residues long. The V gene lost 8 bases and the J gene lost 1 base, with 15 bases spanning the gap. CDR1 and CDR2 (germline): ENHRY, SYGVKD.

This clonotype was observed at least ten times. The V and J genes are TRBV28 and TRBJ1-1; D not certain. V shed 4 bases and J shed 7 bases, with 13 bases lying between them. Germline V gives CDR1 MDHEN, CDR2 SYDVKM. CDR3 length equals 13 residues. CDR3 protein: CASSSPAVNEAFF. DNA of the CDR3: TGTGCCAGCAGTTCACCGGCGGTCAATGAAGCTTTCTTT.

This clonotype has at least ten counts. This chain uses TRBV6-5 with TRBJ2-1, with D perhaps TRBD2 (5 bases). Trimming removed 7 bases at V and 5 bases at J, with 27 bases between. Germline CDR1 reads MNHEY; CDR2 reads SVGAGI. The length of the CDR3 is 18 residues. The CDR3 loop reads CASTPPPSRGRANNEQFF. The CDR3 bases are TGTGCCAGCACTCCCCCGCCCTCTCGGGGTAGGGCCAACAATGAGCAGTTCTTC.

J is TRBJ2-7 and V is TRBV18; D may be TRBD2 (6 bases). The CDR3 spans 15 residues. The V and J ends lost 4 bases and 5 bases respectively, with 18 bases between them. CDR1 and CDR2 from the germline V gene are KGHSH and LQKENI. Written as DNA, the CDR3 is TGTGCCAGCTCACAACGGGTAGGAGGGTCCAACGAGCAGTACTTC. It encodes CASSQRVGGSNEQYF.

This clonotype has a count of ten or more. This chain connects TRBV20-1 to TRBJ2-1; D unclear. The CDR3 has 12 amino acids. With 0 bases removed from V and 5 bases from J, the gap between germline ends came to 5 bases. Germline CDR1 reads DFQATT; CDR2 reads SNEGSKA (reference sequence). This CDR3 is CSARDRNNEQFF. The CDR3 DNA reads as TGCAGTGCTAGAGATCGTAACAATGAGCAGTTCTTC.

This clonotype showed up many times. This chain links TRBV5-1 with TRBJ2-3, with TRBD2 identical over 8 bases. The CDR3 loop spans 15 amino acids. Per the germline V gene, CDR1 is SGHRS and CDR2 is YFSETQ. The V and J ends lost 4 bases and 3 bases, in that order; junction bases with no gene match: 7. The CDR3 region has the DNA TGCGCCAGCAGCAGGCGGAGCGGGGGAACAGATACGCAGTATTTT. Translated: CASSRRSGGTDTQYF. The full variable domain, rest sourced from reference TRBV5-1 and TRBJ2-3, is KAGVTQTPRYLIKTRGQQVTLSCSPISGHRSVSWYQQTPGQGLQFLFEYFSETQRNKGNFPGRFSGRQFSNSRSEMNVSTLELGDSALYLCASSRRSGGTDTQYFGPGTRLTVL.

This clonotype was found many times. V and J are TRBV5-1 and TRBJ2-3, with TRBD2 identical over 12 bases. The CDR3 covers 17 residues. CDR1 is SGHRS, CDR2 YFSETQ, per germline. The ends lost 1 base at V and 4 bases at J; junction bases unmatched: 7. The CDR3 region is CASSLQASGRAPDTQYF. The CDR3 DNA is TGCGCCAGCAGCTTGCAGGCTAGCGGGAGGGCCCCAGATACGCAGTATTTT.

This clonotype was detected many times. The V gene is TRBV7-2, the J gene TRBJ1-2; D may be TRBD1 (5 bases). The V end was cut by 2 bases, the J end by 3 bases, with 7 bases between. The CDR3 runs 13 residues. The germline CDR1 and CDR2 sequences are SGHTA and FQGNSA. The CDR3 region is CASSLRRDYGYTF. CDR3 coding DNA: TGTGCCAGCAGCTTACGCAGGGACTATGGCTACACCTTC.

The chain recombines TRBV10-3 with TRBJ2-3; possible D gene TRBD2, 5 bases. V was pared by 6 bases and J by 13 bases, with 20 bases between. The CDR3 contains 13 residues. The germline gives CDR1 ENHRY, CDR2 SYGVKD. In DNA, the CDR3 is TGTGCCATCAGACAGTCTAGCTCCTACGAGAAGTATTTT. This translates into CAIRQSSSYEKYF.

This clonotype was counted many times. The V and J genes are TRBV28 and TRBJ1-2; TRBD1 aligns across 7 bases. This CDR3 has 13 amino acids. Germline V lookup: CDR1 MDHEN, CDR2 SYDVKM. The trim removed 6 bases at V and 8 bases at J, leaving 9 bases unmatched. DNA of the CDR3: TGTGCCAGCAGCCCCGACAGGGTAAAGGGCTACACCTTC. This encodes CASSPDRVKGYTF.

Ten or more counts support this clonotype. The chain recombines TRBV4-2 with TRBJ1-5; 7 bases align to TRBD1. Trimming took 3 bases from V and 7 from J; bases not matched to a gene: 9. CDR3 length equals 15 residues. Germline-derived CDR1 and CDR2 are LGHNA and YNFKEQ. The CDR3 protein is CASSQETGLSQPQHF. CDR3 DNA sequence: TGTGCCAGCAGCCAGGAGACAGGGTTAAGCCAGCCCCAGCATTTT.

This clonotype was observed at least ten times. The gene calls are TRBV5-5 and TRBJ2-7; D is perhaps TRBD2 (6 bases). Germline CDR1 and CDR2: SGHKS and YYEKEE (reference sequence). Trimming pared 0 bases from V and 4 bases from J, leaving 11 bases between. The CDR3 is 14 amino acids. The CDR3 reads CASSLARTTYEQYF. The CDR3 DNA reads TGTGCCAGCAGCTTGGCCAGGACTACGTACGAGCAGTACTTC.

At least ten counts were recorded for this clonotype. This sequence joins TRBV7-2 and TRBJ2-7; 7 bases match TRBD2. Germline-derived CDR1 and CDR2 are SGHTA and FQGNSA. The CDR3 extends over 16 amino acids. Trimming cost V 1 base and J 3 bases; bases outside gene matches: 9. The CDR3 loop is CASSLDPTSAVYEQYF. DNA of the CDR3: TGTGCCAGCAGCTTAGATCCCACTAGCGCAGTCTACGAGCAGTACTTC.

J is TRBJ2-7 and V is TRBV7-9, with D perhaps TRBD2 (6 bases). Trimming removed 5 bases at V and 6 bases at J, with 14 bases between. In germline, CDR1 is SEHNR, CDR2 FQNEAQ (reference sequence). This CDR3 comprises 13 residues. This CDR3 reads CASSPNRGGEQYF. In nucleotides, the CDR3 is TGTGCCAGCAGCCCGAACCGGGGAGGCGAGCAGTACTTC.

This clonotype was counted ten times or more. This chain links TRBV7-8 with TRBJ2-7; 7 positions agree with TRBD1. CDR3 length: 12 amino acids. Germline lookup yields CDR1 SGHVS and CDR2 FQNEAQ. CDR3 DNA: TGTGCTCGTAGGGACAGCTCCTACGAGCAGTACTTC. This sequence encodes CARRDSSYEQYF.

This clonotype was observed at least ten times. The junction departs from the called germline gene at one end, perhaps through a read error. V and J are TRBV7-2 and TRBJ2-3; 9 bases are shared with TRBD2. Germline V gene lookup returns CDR1 SGHTA and CDR2 FQGNSA. This CDR3 has 15 amino acids. CDR3 loop: CVSRLASGATDTQYF. CDR3 DNA sequence: TGTGTCAGCAGGTTAGCTAGCGGGGCAACAGATACGCAGTATTTT.

This clonotype is labeled large. The V and J genes are TRBV25-1 and TRBJ2-3; D perhaps matches TRBD1 (5 bases). This CDR3 spans 15 amino acids. In germline, CDR1 is MGHDK, CDR2 SYGVNS. V was shortened by 1 base and J by 4 bases, with 12 bases between the two germline ends. The DNA for the CDR3 is TGTGCCAGCAGTGAATCCCATACAGGAGCAGATACGCAGTATTTT. Translating it yields CASSESHTGADTQYF.

This clonotype was picked up many times. The CDR3 bases are TGCAGTGCCGGAATAGGTAGTAGGAACACTGAAGCTTTCTTT. It encodes CSAGIGSRNTEAFF. This chain uses TRBV20-1 with TRBJ1-1; D remains unclear. This CDR3 comprises 14 residues. V was trimmed by 6 bases and J by 1 base, leaving 15 bases between them. Germline values: CDR1 DFQATT, CDR2 SNEGSKA (reference sequence).

This clonotype is medium-sized. The chain links TRBV20-1 to TRBJ2-5; D is possibly TRBD1 (5 bases). V lost 3 bases and J 3 bases, leaving 8 bases between the germline ends. This CDR3 comprises 12 residues. CDR1 and CDR2 from the germline V gene are DFQATT and SNEGSKA (reference sequence). This chain's CDR3 is CSASTREETQYF. In DNA, the CDR3 is TGCAGTGCTAGTACCAGGGAAGAGACCCAGTACTTC.

The table lists this clonotype with many counts. The V gene is TRBV5-6, the J gene TRBJ2-5; D is ambiguous. V was shortened by 2 bases and J by 5 bases, with 22 bases between the two germline ends. The CDR3 is 17 amino acids. Looked up from germline, CDR1 is SGHDT and CDR2 is YYEEEE. CDR3 residues: CASSFFEPGNLLETQYF. CDR3 sequence (DNA): TGTGCCAGCAGCTTTTTTGAGCCTGGGAACCTGTTGGAGACCCAGTACTTC.

This clonotype has a count of ten or more. The chain links TRBV5-1 to TRBJ2-5, with TRBD2 matching 8 bases. CDR1 and CDR2 from the germline V gene are SGHRS and YFSETQ. The CDR3 totals 16 residues. The ends lost 0 bases at V and 1 base at J; junction bases unmatched: 5. The CDR3 DNA reads as TGCGCCAGCAGCTTGGGGGTAGCGGGATTCCAAGAGACCCAGTACTTC. Residues: CASSLGVAGFQETQYF.

This clonotype is medium-sized. This chain connects TRBV4-1 to TRBJ2-7; D remains unclear. Germline loops: CDR1 MGHRA, CDR2 YSYEKL. The CDR3 runs to 12 residues. The V end lost 3 bases, the J end lost 6 bases, and 9 bases lay between the germline ends. DNA for the CDR3: TGCGCCAGCAGCCACGGGCCATCCGAGCAGTACTTC. Translating it yields CASSHGPSEQYF.

The chain uses TRBV29-1 and TRBJ1-1, with D unresolved. Germline CDR1 and CDR2: SQVTM and ANQGSEA. The length of the CDR3 is 14 residues. Trimming removed 4 bases at V and 6 bases at J, with 18 bases between. The CDR3 sequence: CSVAPASFDAEAFF. In DNA form, the CDR3 reads TGCAGCGTTGCCCCGGCTTCGTTTGACGCTGAAGCTTTCTTT.

This clonotype was seen many times. The chain carries TRBV30 and TRBJ1-2, with D possibly being TRBD1 (6 bases). CDR3 size: 13 residues. V was shortened by 4 bases and J by 4 bases, with 13 bases between the two germline ends. Germline CDR1 reads GTSNPN; CDR2 reads SVGIG (reference sequence). CDR3 loop: CAWTRDTSYGYTF. The CDR3 bases are TGTGCCTGGACCAGGGACACCAGCTATGGCTACACCTTC.